The 3 T cell receptor beta chains in this list originate from one sample, sequenced in a study of beta chain features in type 1 diabetes. Findings of the study overall: Shortening that was moderate but significant affected the TCRB CDR3s of Type 1 diabetes patients in all four CD4+ subsets.

For these TCRs, the target antigens are not known. All of the isolated RNA was reverse transcribed, so expressed TCRB transcripts were sequenced. The method was immunoSEQ multiplex PCR; TCRdb's version includes in-frame clones alone and lacks a portion of them. Here the sample spans about 370,000 clones, around 10% being singletons. Sequencing used central memory CD4+ T cells from blood. Every receptor here comes from a young man with type 1 diabetes.

J is TRBJ1-3 and V is TRBV30; D is unresolved. The CDR3 runs to 12 residues. Deletions cut 2 bases from V and 4 bases from J, with 6 bases between. Germline CDR1 is GTSNPN and CDR2 is SVGIG (reference sequence). DNA of the CDR3: TGTGCCTGGAGTTCGGGGGGAAACACCATATATTTT. This codes for CAWSSGGNTIYF.

The chain links TRBV5-1 to TRBJ2-1; tentatively, D is TRBD1 (6 bases). V lost 6 bases and J 3 bases, leaving 10 bases between the germline ends. From germline, CDR1 is SGHRS and CDR2 YFSETQ. The CDR3 extends over 13 amino acids. The DNA of the CDR3 is TGCGCCAGCAAGGGGGAAGGCTACAATGAGCAGTTCTTC. Residues: CASKGEGYNEQFF. Based on the CDR3 plus reference TRBV5-1 and TRBJ2-1, the full variable domain is KAGVTQTPRYLIKTRGQQVTLSCSPISGHRSVSWYQQTPGQGLQFLFEYFSETQRNKGNFPGRFSGRQFSNSRSEMNVSTLELGDSALYLCASKGEGYNEQFFGPGTRLTVL.

The genes are TRBV7-6 and TRBJ2-7; 8 bases are a match to TRBD1. Germline assignment: CDR1 SGHVS and CDR2 FNYEAQ. This CDR3 has 13 residues. Losses at the gene ends were 5 bases for V and 7 bases for J; bases not matched to a gene: 7. CDR3 nucleotide sequence: TGTGCCAGCAGCCATGACAGGGGAAAAGAGCAGTACTTC. Its translation is CASSHDRGKEQYF.